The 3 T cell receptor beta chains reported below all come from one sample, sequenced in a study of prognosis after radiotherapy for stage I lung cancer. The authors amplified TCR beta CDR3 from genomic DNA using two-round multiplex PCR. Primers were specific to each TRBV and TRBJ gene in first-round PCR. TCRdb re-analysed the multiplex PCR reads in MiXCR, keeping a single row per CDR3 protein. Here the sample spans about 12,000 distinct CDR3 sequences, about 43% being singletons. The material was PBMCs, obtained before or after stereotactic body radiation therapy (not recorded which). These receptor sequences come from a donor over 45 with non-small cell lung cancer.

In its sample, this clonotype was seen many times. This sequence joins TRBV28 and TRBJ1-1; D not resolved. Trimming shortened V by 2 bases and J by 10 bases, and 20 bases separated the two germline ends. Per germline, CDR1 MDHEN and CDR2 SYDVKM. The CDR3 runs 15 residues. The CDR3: CASSLRVVPPGAAFF. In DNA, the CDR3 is TGTGCCAGCAGTTTACGAGTAGTGCCACCCGGCGCAGCTTTCTTT.

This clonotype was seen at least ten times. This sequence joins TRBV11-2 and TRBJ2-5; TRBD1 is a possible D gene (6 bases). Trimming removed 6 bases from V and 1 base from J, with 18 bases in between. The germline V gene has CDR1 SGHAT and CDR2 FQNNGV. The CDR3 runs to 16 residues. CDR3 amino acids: CASRPIQGRIQETQYF. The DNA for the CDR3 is TGTGCCAGCAGACCAATACAGGGTCGGATCCAAGAGACCCAGTACTTC. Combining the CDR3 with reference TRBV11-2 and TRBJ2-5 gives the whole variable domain EAGVAQSPRYKIIEKRQSVAFWCNPISGHATLYWYQQILGQGPKLLIQFQNNGVVDDSQLPKDRFSAERLKGVDSTLKIQPAKLEDSAVYLCASRPIQGRIQETQYFGPGTRLLVL.

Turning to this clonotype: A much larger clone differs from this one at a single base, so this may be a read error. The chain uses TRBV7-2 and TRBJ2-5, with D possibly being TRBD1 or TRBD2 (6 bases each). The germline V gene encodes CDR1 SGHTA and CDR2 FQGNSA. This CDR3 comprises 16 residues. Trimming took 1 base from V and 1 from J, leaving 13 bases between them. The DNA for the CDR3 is TGTGCCAGCAGCTTAGGACTATCGGGGGCCCAAGAGACCCAGTACTTC. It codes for CASSLGLSGAQETQYF. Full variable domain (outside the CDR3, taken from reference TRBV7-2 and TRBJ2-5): GAGVSQSPSNKVTEKGKDVELRCDPISGHTALYWYRQSLGQGLEFLIYFQGNSAPDKSGLPSDRFSAERTGGSVSTLTIQRTQQEDSAVYLCASSLGLSGAQETQYFGPGTRLLVL.